This T cell receptor (beta chain) was obtained from a study of CD8+CD57+ T cells in acquired aplastic anemia. Study results and caveats: Patients were compared with controls for CD8+ Simpson's diversity, and no significant difference emerged. The number of CD8+ CDR3 sequences shared by patients and controls was 25 to 35.

Note on this clonotype: Its target is unknown.

Trimming cost V 3 bases and J 8 bases, with 7 bases left between them. This CDR3 comprises 11 residues. Germline lookup yields CDR1 LNHNV and CDR2 YYDKDF (reference sequence). TCR beta VDJ and CDR3 profiles were obtained from a genomic DNA template. TCRdb ran MiXCR on the reads and lists one entry per CDR3 protein. Altogether about 40,000 distinct CDR3 sequences are present, around 67% being singletons, with the ten largest covering less than 25%. Sequenced sample: sorted CD4+, CD8+, or CD8+CD57+ T cells (not recorded which) from PBMCs. The chain uses TRBV15 and TRBJ1-2; the D is unclear. The origin of this receptor is a human donor in good health, serving as a control. The CDR3 DNA reads TGTGCCACCAGCAGTACTTGGGGCTACACCTTC. This sequence encodes CATSSTWGYTF.